This TCR beta chain was retrieved from a study of CD8 T cells in Susac syndrome. Study as a whole: Susac syndrome patients were untreated, on corticosteroids with some adding intravenous immunoglobulin, or on intravenous immunoglobulin only. Study observations and caveats: As the study acknowledged, the number of individuals who were part of its TCR sequencing and HLA analysis was relatively small.

The germline V gene has CDR1 MNHEY and CDR2 SVGEGT. Trimming cost V 10 bases and J 4 bases, with 17 bases left between them. The CDR3 is 14 amino acids. Comments on this clonotype: What it binds is unknown.

RNA in amounts of roughly 0.5 to 1 ug was reverse transcribed with random hexamers. TCR beta CDR3 was amplified by immunoSEQ multiplex PCR. This amplification extended across 54 Vbeta and 13 Jbeta segments. TCRdb used MiXCR to reprocess the immunoSEQ multiplex PCR reads, holding one entry per CDR3 protein. The sample gives around 170,000 distinct CDR3 sequences, approximately 94% of which show up once; roughly 0.12% is in the top ten. The sequence derives from a human donor with Susac syndrome. Specimen: CD4+ T cells from PBMCs. V gene TRBV6-2 or TRBV6-3 combines with J gene TRBJ2-1, with D unresolved. In DNA, the CDR3 is TGTGCCACCTCCCCAAACGGACGGTACAATGAGCAGTTCTTC. The encoded protein is CATSPNGRYNEQFF.